Shown below are 17 T cell receptor beta chains from a single sample sequenced in a study of blood T cell repertoires in COVID-19. Measured with immunoSEQ multiplex PCR; TCRdb has only the in-frame clones, and not every one. The data show 110,000 to 150,000 clones, over 70% seen once. Sequencing was carried out using peripheral blood. The receptors stem from an older man who had recovered from COVID-19.

This chain joins TRBV28 and TRBJ2-3; 8 nucleotides match TRBD1. The CDR3 sequence is 15 residues long. Unmatched junction bases numbered 9, after V lost 6 bases and J lost 4 bases. CDR1 and CDR2 from the germline V gene are MDHEN and SYDVKM. This chain's CDR3 is CASRTGQGLADTQYF. The CDR3 region has the DNA TGTGCCAGCAGGACAGGACAGGGTCTCGCAGATACGCAGTATTTT.

The gene calls are TRBV6-1 and TRBJ1-2; no clear D. The V gene lost 1 base and the J gene lost 4 bases, with 10 bases spanning the gap. This CDR3 contains 14 residues. Germline V CDR1 and CDR2: MNHNS, SASEGT. The CDR3 here is CASSEEPRSYGYTF. The CDR3 DNA reads as TGTGCCAGCAGTGAAGAGCCGCGCTCCTATGGCTACACCTTC.

The chain joins TRBV10-3 to TRBJ2-1, with 7 bases matching TRBD2. Trimming took 5 bases from V and 6 from J; bases not matched to a gene: 7. This CDR3 is 14 amino acids long. Germline values: CDR1 ENHRY, CDR2 SYGVKD. The CDR3 region is CAISRTSQTNEQFF. The CDR3 DNA is TGTGCCATCAGTAGGACTAGTCAGACCAATGAGCAGTTCTTC.

This chain links TRBV6-5 with TRBJ2-1, with D tentatively TRBD1 (6 bases). This CDR3 region has 14 residues. Trimming took 6 bases from V and 4 from J, leaving 13 bases between them. Germline V CDR1 and CDR2: MNHEY, SVGAGI. The CDR3, as DNA: TGTGCCAGCAGGCCCTGGGGGCTATACAATGAGCAGTTCTTC. The encoded protein is CASRPWGLYNEQFF.

The chain has TRBV11-2 and TRBJ2-7; D is perhaps TRBD2 (6 bases). In germline, CDR1 is SGHAT, CDR2 FQNNGV. The germline V and J ends were trimmed by 5 bases and 3 bases, with 14 bases remaining between them. The CDR3 is 14 residues long. CDR3 coding DNA: TGTGCCAGCAGCCCAGGCGGGGTTGACTACGAGCAGTACTTC. This translates into CASSPGGVDYEQYF.

This chain joins TRBV9 and TRBJ2-7, with 8 bases fitting TRBD1. Germline trimming cut 2 bases from V and 3 bases from J; bases unmatched to any gene: 4. In germline, CDR1 is SGDLS, CDR2 YYNGEE. This CDR3 region has 14 residues. CDR3 nucleotides: TGTGCCAGCAGCGTTGGGGACAGGAGCTACGAGCAGTACTTC. Protein: CASSVGDRSYEQYF.

The chain has TRBV5-1 and TRBJ2-7, with 11 bases lining up with TRBD2. Germline trimming cut 5 bases from V and 5 bases from J; bases unmatched to any gene: 12. Per the germline V gene, CDR1 is SGHRS and CDR2 is YFSETQ. This CDR3 spans 16 amino acids. CDR3 sequence reads: CASSPSGGPPSDEQYF. The DNA of the CDR3 is TGCGCCAGCAGTCCTAGCGGGGGGCCCCCCTCGGACGAGCAGTACTTC.

CDR3 in amino acids: CASSLGVGRRAYEQYF. CDR3 in DNA: TGTGCCAGCAGCTTGGGGGTAGGCAGGAGGGCCTACGAGCAGTACTTC. V and J are TRBV5-8 and TRBJ2-7; a possible D gene is TRBD2 (6 bases). The length of the CDR3 is 16 residues. Trimming shortened V by 0 bases and J by 2 bases, and 15 bases separated the two germline ends. CDR1 is SGHTS and CDR2 is YDEGEE in the germline V gene.

The chain is built from TRBV10-2 and TRBJ2-1; TRBD2 matches at 9 bases. Germline assignment: CDR1 WSHSY and CDR2 SAAADI. V dropped 6 bases and J dropped 5; count of bases not matched to a gene: 5. This CDR3 is built from 14 residues. CDR3 protein: CASRTSGLNNEQFF. The CDR3 DNA follows: TGCGCCAGCAGAACTAGCGGGTTAAACAATGAGCAGTTCTTC.

CDR3 amino acids: CASSQDSRAFYNEQFF. In DNA form, the CDR3 reads TGCGCCAGCAGCCAGGATAGCAGAGCTTTTTACAATGAGCAGTTCTTC. This sequence joins TRBV4-3 and TRBJ2-1, with no clear D. This CDR3 region has 16 residues. CDR1 and CDR2 (germline): LGHNA, YSLEER. Trimming stripped 3 bases from V and 4 bases from J, with 16 bases between.

The V and J genes are TRBV3-1 (or the pseudogene TRBV3-2) and TRBJ2-2; 7 positions agree with TRBD2. Trimming removed 4 bases from V and 0 bases from J; junction bases left unmatched: 2. Per the germline V gene, CDR1 is LGHDT and CDR2 is YNNKEL (reference sequence). The CDR3 has 15 amino acids. This CDR3 reads CASSLGLANTGELFF. The CDR3 nucleotides read TGTGCCAGCAGCCTCGGACTAGCGAACACCGGGGAGCTGTTTTTT.

The chain is built from TRBV6-5 and TRBJ2-3, with 9 nucleotides matching TRBD2. Germline loops: CDR1 MNHEY, CDR2 SVGAGI. The length of the CDR3 is 15 residues. V was pared by 0 bases and J by 4 bases, with 2 bases of the junction left unmatched. This CDR3 reads CASSYSAGGADTQYF. CDR3 bases: TGTGCCAGCAGTTACTCGGCGGGAGGGGCAGATACGCAGTATTTT.

This chain links TRBV19 with TRBJ2-2, with D perhaps matching TRBD1 (6 bases). The V gene lost 9 bases and the J gene lost 2 bases, with 13 bases spanning the gap. The CDR3 is made up of 14 amino acids. Germline V gives CDR1 LNHDA, CDR2 SQIVND (reference sequence). Here the CDR3 reads CASSGTRNTGELFF. CDR3 sequence (DNA): TGTGCCAGCTCCGGGACAAGAAACACCGGGGAGCTGTTTTTT.

The V call is TRBV2, the J call TRBJ1-2, with TRBD1 matching 7 bases. The CDR3 loop spans 16 amino acids. The germline CDR1 and CDR2 sequences are SNHLY and FYNNEI. The V segment lost 0 bases and the J segment 3 bases; nucleotides outside the gene matches: 7. For the CDR3, the DNA is TGTGCCAGCAGTGAAGCGGCGGGGACAGTTCACTATGGCTACACCTTC. This sequence encodes CASSEAAGTVHYGYTF.

This chain connects TRBV30 to TRBJ1-5; D is uncertain. Germline CDR1 reads GTSNPN; CDR2 reads SVGIG (reference sequence). V lost 5 bases, J lost 1 base, and 18 bases lay in between. CDR3 length: 16 residues. The CDR3 is CAWSAKSGGSNQPQHF. CDR3 sequence (DNA): TGTGCCTGGTCAGCCAAATCGGGAGGGAGCAATCAGCCCCAGCATTTT. Full variable domain (outside the CDR3, taken from reference TRBV30 and TRBJ1-5): SQTIHQWPATLVQPVGSPLSLECTVEGTSNPNLYWYRQAAGRGLQLLFYSVGIGQISSEVPQNLSASRPQDRQFILSSKKLLLSDSGFYLCAWSAKSGGSNQPQHFGDGTRLSIL.

V and J are TRBV2 and TRBJ2-3, with TRBD1 matching over 7 bases. The CDR3 covers 15 residues. Germline V gives CDR1 SNHLY, CDR2 FYNNEI. Trimming cost V 6 bases and J 0 bases; bases outside gene matches: 6. CDR3 loop: CASSGQAASTDTQYF. CDR3 sequence (DNA): TGTGCCAGCAGCGGACAGGCTGCTAGCACAGATACGCAGTATTTT.

The chain recombines TRBV5-8 with TRBJ2-5, with D possibly being TRBD2 (6 bases). The CDR3 length is 13 residues. V dropped 7 bases and J dropped 6 bases, with 16 bases sitting between them. Per the germline V gene, CDR1 is SGHTS and CDR2 is YDEGEE. DNA of the CDR3: TGTGCCAGCCTAGAAGTCGGGAGTCAGACCCAGTACTTC. It is translated as CASLEVGSQTQYF.